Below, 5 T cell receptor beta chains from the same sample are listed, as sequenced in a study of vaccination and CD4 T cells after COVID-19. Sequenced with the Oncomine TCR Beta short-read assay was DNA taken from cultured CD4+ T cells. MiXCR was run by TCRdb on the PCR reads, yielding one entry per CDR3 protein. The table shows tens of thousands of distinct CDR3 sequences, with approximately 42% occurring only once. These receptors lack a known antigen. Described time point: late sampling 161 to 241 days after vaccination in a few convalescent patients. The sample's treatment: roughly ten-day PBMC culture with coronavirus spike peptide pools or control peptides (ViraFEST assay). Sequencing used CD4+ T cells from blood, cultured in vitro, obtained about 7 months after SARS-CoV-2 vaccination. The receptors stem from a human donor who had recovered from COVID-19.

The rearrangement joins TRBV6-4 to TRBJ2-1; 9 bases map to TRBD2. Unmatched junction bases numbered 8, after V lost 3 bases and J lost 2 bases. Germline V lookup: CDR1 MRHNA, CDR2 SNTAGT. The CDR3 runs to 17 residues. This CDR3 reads CASSEEASGAAYNEQFF. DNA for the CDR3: TGTGCCAGCAGTGAGGAGGCTAGCGGGGCTGCCTACAATGAGCAGTTCTTC.

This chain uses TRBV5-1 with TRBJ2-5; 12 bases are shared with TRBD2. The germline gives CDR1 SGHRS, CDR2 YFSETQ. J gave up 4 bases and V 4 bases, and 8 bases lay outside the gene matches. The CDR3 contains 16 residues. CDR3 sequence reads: CASSTGTSGLGETQYF. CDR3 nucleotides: TGCGCCAGCAGCACGGGGACTAGCGGGTTGGGAGAGACCCAGTACTTC.

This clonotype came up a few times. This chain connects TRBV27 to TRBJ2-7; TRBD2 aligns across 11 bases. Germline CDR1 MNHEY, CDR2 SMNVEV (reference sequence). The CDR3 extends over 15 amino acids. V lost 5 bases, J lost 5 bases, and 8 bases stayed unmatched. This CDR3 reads CASSPRLAGSHEQYF. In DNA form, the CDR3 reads TGTGCCAGCAGTCCCCGACTAGCGGGATCCCACGAGCAGTACTTC.

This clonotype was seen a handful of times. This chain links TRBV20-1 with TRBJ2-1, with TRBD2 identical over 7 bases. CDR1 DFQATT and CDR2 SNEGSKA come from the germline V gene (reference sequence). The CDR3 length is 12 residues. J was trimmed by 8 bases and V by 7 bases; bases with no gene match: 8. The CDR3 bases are TGCAGTGGGGGGGAGGGCCCACATGAGCAGTTCTTC. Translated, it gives CSGGEGPHEQFF.

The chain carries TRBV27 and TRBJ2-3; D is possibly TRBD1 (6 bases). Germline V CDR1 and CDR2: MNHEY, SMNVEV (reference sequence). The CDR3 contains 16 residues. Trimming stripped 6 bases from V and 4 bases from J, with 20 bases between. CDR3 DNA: TGTGCCAGCAGCCCACCCAGGCAGGGGTGGGCAGATACGCAGTATTTT. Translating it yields CASSPPRQGWADTQYF.